These T cell receptor beta chains were read from a single sample in a study of beta chain features in type 1 diabetes. Using immunoSEQ multiplex PCR, the repertoire was profiled, and TCRdb retains in-frame clones only, with some absent. This sample has more than 85,000 clones, with less than 40% found just once. Source material: stem cell memory CD4+ T cells from blood. The receptors were gathered from a woman aged 18-35 years in good health. The CDR3 runs from the conserved cysteine through the conserved F or W. The D gene is left open where the match is weak. Only part of the rows carry a size: once, few, many, or a class if the clone is expanded.

V gene,CDR3 length,D gene,J gene,clone size,CDR3 DNA,CDR3 protein
TRBV18,14,NA,TRBJ1-1,NA,TGTGCCAGCTCCCCCCGAGGGAGGGACACTGAAGCTTTCTTT,CASSPRGRDTEAFF
TRBV5-6,13,NA,TRBJ1-2,NA,TGTGCCAGCAGCTTCGGGATAATCTATGGCTACACCTTC,CASSFGIIYGYTF
TRBV5-7,18,TRBD2,TRBJ2-1,NA,TGTGCCAGCAGCACCGGCGGACTAGCGGGTTACTCCTACAATGAGCAGTTCTTC,CASSTGGLAGYSYNEQFF
TRBV27,15,NA,TRBJ1-1,NA,TGTGCCAGCAGTACAGGACACCCCGGAGGGACTGAAGCTTTCTTT,CASSTGHPGGTEAFF
TRBV4-1,18,NA,TRBJ2-6,few,TGCGCCAGCAGCCAAGATCGGACGGGACACTCTGGGGCCAACGTCCTGACTTTC,CASSQDRTGHSGANVLTF
TRBV28,12,NA,TRBJ2-7,few,TGTGCCAGCAGAGAGGGTCCCTACGAGCAGTACTTC,CASREGPYEQYF
TRBV30,16,TRBD2,TRBJ2-7,NA,TGTGCCTGGAGTCCACGGGAGGGTCATCGTTTCTACGAGCAGTACTTC,CAWSPREGHRFYEQYF
TRBV29-1,13,NA,TRBJ2-7,NA,TGCAGCGTCCGGCGCAGGGAACAATACGAGCAGTACTTC,CSVRRREQYEQYF
TRBV18,16,TRBD2,TRBJ2-4,NA,TGTGCCAGCTCACCAACAGCGGGACTAGCCAAAAACATTCAGTACTTC,CASSPTAGLAKNIQYF
TRBV30,15,TRBD1,TRBJ1-2,few,TGTGCCTGGAGCGTACAGGGGCTCAGCTTTCATGGCTACACCTTC,CAWSVQGLSFHGYTF
TRBV7-2,13,NA,TRBJ2-2,few,TGTGCCAGCAGCTTCGTCAACACCGGGGAGCTGTTTTTT,CASSFVNTGELFF
TRBV6-5,13,NA,TRBJ1-2,NA,TGTGCCAGCAGGAGACAGGACAGCTATGGCTACACCTTC,CASRRQDSYGYTF
TRBV6-6,14,TRBD2,TRBJ2-7,NA,TGTGCCAGCAGTAGCGGGGGCAGGGTTTACGAGCAGTACTTC,CASSSGGRVYEQYF
TRBV27,13,NA,TRBJ2-4,NA,TGTGCCAGCAGTACCGCTCGGAAAAACATTCAGTACTTC,CASSTARKNIQYF
TRBV7-9,14,NA,TRBJ2-1,NA,TGTGCCAGCAGCTTCGGAATGGGGAGCGATGAGCAGTTCTTC,CASSFGMGSDEQFF
TRBV19,16,NA,TRBJ2-6,NA,TGTGCCAGTAGTAGCTGGAGATTGCAAGGGGCCAACGTCCTGACTTTC,CASSSWRLQGANVLTF
TRBV10-3,16,TRBD1,TRBJ2-5,NA,TGTGCTACCAGGGACAGGAACCGAGCCACACAAGAGACCCAGTACTTC,CATRDRNRATQETQYF
TRBV10-3,13,TRBD1,TRBJ1-2,NA,TGTGCCATCACATTCACAGGGGCCGATGGCTACACCTTC,CAITFTGADGYTF
TRBV5-1,14,NA,TRBJ2-2,NA,TGCGCCAGCAGCTCGCACAGGGAGACCGGGGAGCTGTTTTTT,CASSSHRETGELFF
TRBV7-9,16,NA,TRBJ2-3,NA,TGTGCCAGCAGCCGTACACAGGGGGGGGGCACAGATACGCAGTATTTT,CASSRTQGGGTDTQYF
TRBV30,16,TRBD1,TRBJ1-1,few,TGTGCCTGGAGTGTACCCCGGACAGGGTTAAACACTGAAGCTTTCTTT,CAWSVPRTGLNTEAFF
TRBV7-2,16,NA,TRBJ1-5,NA,TGTGCCAGCAGCCTAGACCCGCGGGGGCCGGATCAGCCCCAGCATTTT,CASSLDPRGPDQPQHF
TRBV6-5,13,TRBD1,TRBJ2-7,NA,TGTGCCAGCAGCCGGACAGGGCCCTACGAGCAGTACTTC,CASSRTGPYEQYF
TRBV28,13,NA,TRBJ2-3,NA,TGTGCCAGCCGCGCTAGCGGCACAGATACGCAGTATTTT,CASRASGTDTQYF
TRBV5-8,15,NA,TRBJ2-2,NA,TGTGCCAGCAGCTTGGGGCAGATGAACACCGGGGAGCTGTTTTTT,CASSLGQMNTGELFF
TRBV7-2,15,TRBD2,TRBJ2-7,NA,TGTGCCAGCAGCCCCGGACTAGCGGGATACTACGAGCAGTACTTC,CASSPGLAGYYEQYF
TRBV6-1,15,NA,TRBJ1-2,few,TGTGCCAGCATCCTGGGAGGAGCCTCTAACTATGGCTACACCTTC,CASILGGASNYGYTF
TRBV2,12,NA,TRBJ2-7,NA,TGTGCCAGCAGCGACAATTACTACGAGCAGTACTTC,CASSDNYYEQYF
TRBV10-3,13,NA,TRBJ2-1,NA,TGTGCCATCAGTGCGGAGCTTAGGAATGAGCAGTTCTTC,CAISAELRNEQFF
TRBV5-4,13,TRBD1,TRBJ1-2,few,TGTGCCAGCAGCTCGACAGGGAGCTATGGCTACACCTTC,CASSSTGSYGYTF
TRBV2,15,TRBD2,TRBJ2-1,NA,TGTGCCAGCAGGCCCACTAGCGGGAGGGGGAATGAGCAGTTCTTC,CASRPTSGRGNEQFF
TRBV5-1,17,NA,TRBJ2-1,NA,TGCGCCAGCAGCCCACCCCTTACCCTGGGAGCCCCACATGAGCAGTTCTTC,CASSPPLTLGAPHEQFF
TRBV5-1,15,TRBD1,TRBJ1-1,NA,TGCGCCAGCAGCTTGGACAGGGGCCGAGGCACTGAAGCTTTCTTT,CASSLDRGRGTEAFF
TRBV11-2,14,TRBD2,TRBJ2-2,few,TGTGCCAGCAGCCTGCGGGGGAAGTCCGGGGAGCTGTTTTTT,CASSLRGKSGELFF
TRBV7-2,16,TRBD2,TRBJ2-1,NA,TGTGCCAGCAAAATAGTAGGGACTAGCGGGACCAAATGGCAGTTCTTC,CASKIVGTSGTKWQFF
TRBV6-1,13,NA,TRBJ1-1,NA,TGTGCCAGCAGTAATAGGGACTGGACTGAAGCTTTCTTT,CASSNRDWTEAFF
TRBV28,19,TRBD2,TRBJ2-1,few,TGTGCCAGCAGTTTCGCCATCCGACTAGCGGGAAATCAATACAATGAGCAGTTCTTC,CASSFAIRLAGNQYNEQFF
TRBV6-5,14,TRBD1,TRBJ1-4,NA,TGTGCCAGCAGTAACAACAGGGGCTCAGAAAAACTGTTTTTT,CASSNNRGSEKLFF
TRBV7-2,17,NA,TRBJ2-6,few,TGTGCCAGCAGCTTAGCTAGCGGAAGCTCTGGGGCCAACGTCCTGACTTTC,CASSLASGSSGANVLTF
TRBV15,13,NA,TRBJ2-7,NA,TGTGCCACCAGCAGAGATCCGGGGTACGAGCAGTACTTC,CATSRDPGYEQYF
TRBV4-1,17,NA,TRBJ1-1,few,TGCGCCAGCAGCCAAGAACGTCGAGGTACAAGCAACACTGAAGCTTTCTTT,CASSQERRGTSNTEAFF
TRBV21-1,15,NA,TRBJ2-7,NA,TGTGCCAGCAGCAAAGTCCACCTATCCACCTACGAGCAGTACTTC,CASSKVHLSTYEQYF
TRBV19,16,TRBD2,TRBJ2-1,few,TGTGCCAGTAGTCTCCTTAGCGGGAGCTCCTACAATGAGCAGTTCTTC,CASSLLSGSSYNEQFF
TRBV6-6,14,TRBD2,TRBJ2-5,few,TGTGCCAGCAGTAGGGCTAGCGGGGAAGAGACCCAGTACTTC,CASSRASGEETQYF
TRBV11-3,15,TRBD2,TRBJ2-7,NA,TGTGCCAGCAGCCTAATGGGGGGGAGCACCTACGAGCAGTACTTC,CASSLMGGSTYEQYF
TRBV28,15,TRBD1,TRBJ1-2,NA,TGTGCCAGCAGTTCCCCGACAGGGGGCCTCTTTGGCTACACCTTC,CASSSPTGGLFGYTF
TRBV4-1,14,NA,TRBJ2-7,NA,TGCGCCAGCAGCCGCAGGGGGGAATCCTACGAGCAGTACTTC,CASSRRGESYEQYF
TRBV30,16,TRBD2,TRBJ2-2,few,TGTGCCTGGAGTGGACTAGCGGGAGTGAAAACCGGGGAGCTGTTTTTT,CAWSGLAGVKTGELFF
TRBV14,17,NA,TRBJ2-7,NA,TGTGCCAGCAGCCCATCAAGGGGGGGACTCCATCGCTACGAGCAGTACTTC,CASSPSRGGLHRYEQYF
TRBV7-9,15,TRBD1,TRBJ1-4,NA,TGTGCCAGCAGCTTCGCAGGGGGCGGAAATGAAAAACTGTTTTTT,CASSFAGGGNEKLFF
TRBV4-3,13,NA,TRBJ2-1,NA,TGCGCCAGCAGCCAAAATCGGCTAGCGGAGCAGTTCTTC,CASSQNRLAEQFF
TRBV5-6,16,TRBD2,TRBJ2-5,NA,TGTGCCAGCAGCTTGGGACTTGGGACTAGCGGAGAGACCCAGTACTTC,CASSLGLGTSGETQYF
TRBV19,13,TRBD1,TRBJ2-7,NA,TGTGCCAGTAGTCCGGGACAGTCCTACGAGCAGTACTTC,CASSPGQSYEQYF
TRBV29-1,13,TRBD2,TRBJ2-5,many,TGCAGCGTACTAGCGGGAGGAGGAGAGACCCAGTACTTC,CSVLAGGGETQYF
TRBV11-2,15,NA,TRBJ2-5,NA,TGTGCCAGCAGCTCCCAGAAACAGGGTCTAGGGGCCCAGTACTTC,CASSSQKQGLGAQYF
TRBV28,13,NA,TRBJ2-7,few,TGTGCCAGCAGTTTGGACCTACGGGGTGAGCAGTACTTC,CASSLDLRGEQYF